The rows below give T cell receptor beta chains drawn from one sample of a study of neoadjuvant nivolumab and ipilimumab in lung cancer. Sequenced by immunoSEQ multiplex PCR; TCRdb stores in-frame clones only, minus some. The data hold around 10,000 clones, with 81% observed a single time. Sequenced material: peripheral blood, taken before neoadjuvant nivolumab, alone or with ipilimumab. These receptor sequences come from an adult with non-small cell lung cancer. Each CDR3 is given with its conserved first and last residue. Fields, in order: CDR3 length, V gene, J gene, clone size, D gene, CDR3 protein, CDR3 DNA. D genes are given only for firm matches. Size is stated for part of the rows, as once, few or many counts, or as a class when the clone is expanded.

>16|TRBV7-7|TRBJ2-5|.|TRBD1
CASSPSRDSLGETQYF
TGTGCCAGCAGCCCATCCCGGGACAGTCTGGGGGAGACCCAGTACTTC
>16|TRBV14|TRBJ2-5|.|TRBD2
CASSHPGLAGEETQYF
TGTGCCAGCAGCCACCCCGGACTAGCGGGAGAAGAGACCCAGTACTTC
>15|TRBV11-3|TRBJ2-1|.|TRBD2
CASSLASGRINEQFF
TGTGCCAGCAGCTTAGCTAGCGGGAGGATAAATGAGCAGTTCTTC
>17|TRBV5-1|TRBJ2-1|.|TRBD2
CASSFSPGTSGYNEQFF
TGCGCCAGCAGCTTTTCACCCGGGACTAGCGGCTACAATGAGCAGTTCTTC
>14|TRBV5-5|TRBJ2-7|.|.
CASSLDSYSYEQYF
TGTGCCAGCAGCTTGGACTCGTACTCCTACGAGCAGTACTTC
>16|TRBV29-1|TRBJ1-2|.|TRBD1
CSVEAARTGEAYGYTF
TGCAGCGTTGAAGCGGCGAGGACAGGGGAAGCCTATGGCTACACCTTC
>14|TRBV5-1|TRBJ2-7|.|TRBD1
CASSLQGIAYEQYF
TGTGCCAGCAGCTTACAGGGGATAGCCTACGAGCAGTACTTC
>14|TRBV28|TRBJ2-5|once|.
CATEREQLQETQYF
TGTGCCACCGAGAGAGAACAGCTCCAAGAGACCCAGTACTTC
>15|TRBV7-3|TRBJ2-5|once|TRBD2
CASSLGAGGRQTQYF
TGTGCCAGCAGCTTAGGGGCGGGAGGGCGACAGACCCAGTACTTC
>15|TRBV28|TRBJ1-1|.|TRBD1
CASRLPRDRGTEAFF
TGTGCCAGCAGACTACCCCGGGACAGGGGCACTGAAGCTTTCTTT
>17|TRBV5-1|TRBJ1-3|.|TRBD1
CASSLAGTGGSGNTIYF
TGCGCCAGCAGCTTGGCCGGGACAGGGGGTTCTGGAAACACCATATATTTT
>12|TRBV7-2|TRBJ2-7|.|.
CASSSGPARKYF
TGTGCCAGCAGCTCGGGACCCGCGCGGAAGTACTTC
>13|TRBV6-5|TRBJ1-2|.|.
CASTSRGLYGYTF
TGTGCCAGCACCTCAAGGGGTCTCTATGGCTACACCTTC
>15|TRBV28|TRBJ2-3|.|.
CASSLPQGSTDTQYF
TGTGCCAGCAGCCTCCCACAGGGAAGCACAGATACGCAGTATTTT
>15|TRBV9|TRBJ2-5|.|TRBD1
CASSVGEGGGETQYF
TGTGCCAGCAGCGTAGGGGAAGGGGGCGGAGAGACCCAGTACTTC
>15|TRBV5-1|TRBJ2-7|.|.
CASSLDPGEGNEQYF
TGCGCCAGCAGCTTGGATCCAGGGGAGGGAAACGAGCAGTACTTC
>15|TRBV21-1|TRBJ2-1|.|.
CASAGARSSYNEQFF
TGTGCCAGCGCCGGGGCCAGGAGCTCCTACAATGAGCAGTTCTTC
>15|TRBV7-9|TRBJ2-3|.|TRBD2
CASSPSGSSTDTQYF
TGTGCCAGCAGTCCTAGCGGATCTAGCACAGATACGCAGTATTTT
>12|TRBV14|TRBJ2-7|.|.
CASSPRVGEQYF
TGTGCCAGCAGCCCCCGCGTGGGCGAGCAGTACTTC
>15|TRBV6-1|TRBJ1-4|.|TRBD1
CASSEVQGAREKLFF
TGTGCCAGCAGTGAAGTTCAGGGGGCAAGGGAAAAACTGTTTTTT
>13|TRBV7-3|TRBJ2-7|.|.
CASSLDIGYEQYF
TGTGCCAGCAGCTTAGATATAGGCTACGAGCAGTACTTC
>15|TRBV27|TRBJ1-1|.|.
CASTPRGVGDTEAFF
TGTGCCAGCACTCCGCGGGGAGTGGGGGACACTGAAGCTTTCTTT
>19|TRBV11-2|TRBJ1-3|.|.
CASSLISSYRRLSGNTIYF
TGTGCCAGCAGCCTTATCTCCTCATATCGACGGCTCTCTGGAAACACCATATATTTT
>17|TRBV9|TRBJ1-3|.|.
CASSALHRAPSGNTIYF
TGTGCCAGCAGCGCCTTACATCGGGCTCCCTCTGGAAACACCATATATTTT
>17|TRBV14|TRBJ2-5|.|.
CASSRGMNWESRETQYF
TGTGCCAGCAGCCGGGGGATGAATTGGGAATCACGGGAGACCCAGTACTTC
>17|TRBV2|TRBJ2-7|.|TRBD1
CASSEVMTGSLDYEQYF
TGTGCCAGCAGTGAAGTGATGACAGGGAGCTTGGACTACGAGCAGTACTTC
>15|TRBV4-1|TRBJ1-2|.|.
CASSQGETVNYGYTF
TGCGCCAGCAGCCAAGGCGAAACCGTTAACTATGGCTACACCTTC
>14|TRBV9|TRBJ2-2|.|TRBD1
CASSPTTGPGELFF
TGTGCCAGCAGCCCTACGACAGGGCCCGGGGAGCTGTTTTTT
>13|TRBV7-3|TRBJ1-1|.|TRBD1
CASSRDRDTEAFF
TGTGCCAGCAGCCGGGACAGGGACACTGAAGCTTTCTTT
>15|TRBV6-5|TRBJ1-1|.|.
CASRRRDHPNTEAFF
TGTGCCAGCAGACGACGCGACCACCCGAACACTGAAGCTTTCTTT
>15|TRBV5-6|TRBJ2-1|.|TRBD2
CASSLTSGIYNEQFF
TGTGCCAGCAGCCTGACTAGCGGAATCTACAATGAGCAGTTCTTC
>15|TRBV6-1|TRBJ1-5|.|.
CASSEVSAGGQPQHF
TGTGCCAGCAGTGAAGTTTCCGCCGGGGGTCAGCCCCAGCATTTT
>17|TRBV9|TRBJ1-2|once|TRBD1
CASSGVVFGTGNYGYTF
TGTGCCAGCAGCGGAGTTGTCTTCGGGACAGGGAACTATGGCTACACCTTC
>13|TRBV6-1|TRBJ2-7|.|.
CATQELIKKEQYF
TGTGCCACTCAGGAGTTGATCAAGAAAGAGCAGTACTTC
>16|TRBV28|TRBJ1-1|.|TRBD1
CASSARDRGQRTEAFF
TGTGCCAGCAGTGCCCGGGACAGGGGGCAGAGAACTGAAGCTTTCTTT
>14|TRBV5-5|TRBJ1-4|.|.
CASSLGKSNEKLFF
TGTGCCAGCAGCTTGGGGAAGTCTAATGAAAAACTGTTTTTT
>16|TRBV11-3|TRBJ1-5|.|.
CASSLGTLDVNQPQHF
TGTGCCAGCAGCTTAGGGACCCTTGATGTCAATCAGCCCCAGCATTTT
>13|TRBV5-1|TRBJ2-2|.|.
CASREAPTGELFF
TGCGCCAGCAGGGAGGCCCCAACCGGGGAGCTGTTTTTT
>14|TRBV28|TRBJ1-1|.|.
CASTVLGGRTEAFF
TGTGCCAGCACCGTCCTGGGGGGTCGGACTGAAGCTTTCTTT
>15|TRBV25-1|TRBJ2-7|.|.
CASSDSQGSRYEQYF
TGTGCCAGCAGTGATAGCCAGGGCAGCCGCTACGAGCAGTACTTC
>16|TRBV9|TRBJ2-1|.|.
CASSAVVGGERNEQFF
TGTGCCAGCAGTGCCGTCGTCGGTGGGGAGAGGAATGAGCAGTTCTTC
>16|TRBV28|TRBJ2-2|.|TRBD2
CASSLYRGGGTGELFF
TGTGCCAGCAGTTTATATCGGGGGGGCGGCACCGGGGAGCTGTTTTTT
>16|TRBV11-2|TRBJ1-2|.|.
CASSLDQDSFNYGYTF
TGTGCCAGCAGCTTAGATCAAGACAGCTTTAACTATGGCTACACCTTC
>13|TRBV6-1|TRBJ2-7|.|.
CASRDTPLREQYF
TGTGCCAGCAGGGACACCCCCCTGCGAGAGCAGTACTTC
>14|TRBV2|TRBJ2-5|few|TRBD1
CASSMDRAQETQYF
TGTGCCAGCAGTATGGACAGGGCTCAAGAGACCCAGTACTTC